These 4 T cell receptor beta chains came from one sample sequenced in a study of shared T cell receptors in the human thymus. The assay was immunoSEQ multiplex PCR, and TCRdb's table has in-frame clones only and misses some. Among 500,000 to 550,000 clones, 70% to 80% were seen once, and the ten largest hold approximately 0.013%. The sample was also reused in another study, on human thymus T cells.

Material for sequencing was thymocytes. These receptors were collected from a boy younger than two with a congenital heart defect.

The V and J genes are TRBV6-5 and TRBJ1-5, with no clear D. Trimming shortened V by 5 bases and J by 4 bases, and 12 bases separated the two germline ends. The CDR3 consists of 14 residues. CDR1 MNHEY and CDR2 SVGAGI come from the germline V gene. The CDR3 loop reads CASSERGINQPQHF. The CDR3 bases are TGTGCCAGCAGTGAGCGCGGGATTAATCAGCCCCAGCATTTT.

The CDR3 DNA follows: TGTGCCACCAGCGGCCCTAGCGTCGCTAGCACAGATACGCAGTATTTT. Protein sequence: CATSGPSVASTDTQYF. The J gene is TRBJ2-3, the V gene TRBV15, with a tentative D call TRBD2 (6 bases). V lost 5 bases and J lost 0, with 15 bases in between. Germline CDR1 LNHNV, CDR2 YYDKDF (reference sequence). There are 16 residues in the CDR3.

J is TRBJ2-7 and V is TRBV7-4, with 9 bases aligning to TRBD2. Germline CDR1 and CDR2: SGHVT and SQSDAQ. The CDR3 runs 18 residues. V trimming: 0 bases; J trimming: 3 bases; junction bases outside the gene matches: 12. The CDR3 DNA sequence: TGTGCCAGCAGCTTAGCGCTAAGGGGGACTAGCCCGCTCTACGAGCAGTACTTC. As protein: CASSLALRGTSPLYEQYF.

The CDR3 coding sequence is TGCGCCAGCAGCTTGGAGTTATCTGGGAGTGGGGAGACCCAGTACTTC. Encoded protein: CASSLELSGSGETQYF. The chain links TRBV5-1 to TRBJ2-5, with a tentative D call TRBD2 (5 bases). Trimming pared 0 bases from V and 5 bases from J, leaving 17 bases between. Germline V gene sequence: CDR1 SGHRS, CDR2 YFSETQ. The CDR3 has 16 residues.